There are a few counts of the clone carrying this TCR beta chain. Its antigen is not identified. The sample belongs to a study of T-cell memory formation after mild COVID-19. Germline CDR1 and CDR2: PRHDT and FYEKMQ (reference sequence). This CDR3 is 15 amino acids long. Trimming pared 1 base from V and 2 bases from J, leaving 12 bases between. Study-level points and caveats: Cross-reactive memory apparently joined, as some responding clones appeared in pre-infection memory.

One entry per CDR3 protein, called by TCRdb with MiXCR from the 5' RACE reads. This sample has 80,000 to 90,000 distinct CDR3 sequences, with 20% to 30% found just once. The clonotype was recovered from a man between 18 and 35 years old who had mild COVID-19 (a few samples of this study predate the infection). Cell type and time point are not known. Material for sequencing was PBMCs or a T cell subset sorted from them (not recorded which). The chain is built from TRBV13 and TRBJ2-7; D is perhaps TRBD1 or TRBD2 (6 bases each). CDR3 residues: CASSLEEGEPYEQYF. For the CDR3, the DNA is TGTGCCAGCAGCTTAGAGGAGGGGGAGCCCTACGAGCAGTACTTC.